The clone carrying this TCR beta chain was seen a few times. The antigen is not known. This sample stems from a study of T-cell memory formation after mild COVID-19. It was 5'RACE with constant-segment primers that produced the TCR alpha and TCR beta cDNA libraries, which carried sample barcodes and UMIs. Each CDR3 protein is one row after TCRdb ran MiXCR on the 5' RACE reads. The profile shows about 360,000 distinct CDR3 sequences, over 10% of them singletons. Study-wide results and caveats: Second-wave clones that peaked on day 37 lacked confirmed SARS-CoV-2 specificity. Contracting CD4+ clones lay largely in CM and EM, with CD8+ ones residing in EMRA. Balance between CD4 and CD8 was seen in clones contracting day 15 to 85, and a CD4+ lean was seen in later expanders.

This TCR came from a man between 18 and 29 years old who had mild COVID-19 (a few samples of this study predate the infection). Cell type and time point are not known. Sequencing was performed on PBMCs or a T cell subset sorted from them (not recorded which).

CDR3 coding DNA: TGTGCCAGCAGGACACAGGGGAAAGGTGGCTACACCTTC. Translation gives CASRTQGKGGYTF. This chain connects TRBV11-2 to TRBJ1-2; 7 nucleotides line up with TRBD1. Germline V gene data show CDR1 as SGHAT and CDR2 as FQNNGV. The CDR3 is 13 residues long. V shed 6 bases, J shed 7 bases, and the junction held 8 bases outside the gene matches.